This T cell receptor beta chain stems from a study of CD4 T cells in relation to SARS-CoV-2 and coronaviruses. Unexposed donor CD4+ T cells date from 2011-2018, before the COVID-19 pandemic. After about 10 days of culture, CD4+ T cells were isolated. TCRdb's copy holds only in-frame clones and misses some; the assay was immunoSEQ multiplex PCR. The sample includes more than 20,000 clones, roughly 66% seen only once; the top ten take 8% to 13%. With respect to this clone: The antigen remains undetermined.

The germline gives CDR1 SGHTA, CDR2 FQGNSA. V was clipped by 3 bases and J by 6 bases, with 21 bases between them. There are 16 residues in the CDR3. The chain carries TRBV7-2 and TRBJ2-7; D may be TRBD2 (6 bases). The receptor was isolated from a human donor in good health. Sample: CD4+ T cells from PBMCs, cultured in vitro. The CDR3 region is CASSFSGGTGAREQYF. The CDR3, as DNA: TGTGCCAGCAGCTTCTCCGGAGGGACTGGGGCCCGCGAGCAGTACTTC.